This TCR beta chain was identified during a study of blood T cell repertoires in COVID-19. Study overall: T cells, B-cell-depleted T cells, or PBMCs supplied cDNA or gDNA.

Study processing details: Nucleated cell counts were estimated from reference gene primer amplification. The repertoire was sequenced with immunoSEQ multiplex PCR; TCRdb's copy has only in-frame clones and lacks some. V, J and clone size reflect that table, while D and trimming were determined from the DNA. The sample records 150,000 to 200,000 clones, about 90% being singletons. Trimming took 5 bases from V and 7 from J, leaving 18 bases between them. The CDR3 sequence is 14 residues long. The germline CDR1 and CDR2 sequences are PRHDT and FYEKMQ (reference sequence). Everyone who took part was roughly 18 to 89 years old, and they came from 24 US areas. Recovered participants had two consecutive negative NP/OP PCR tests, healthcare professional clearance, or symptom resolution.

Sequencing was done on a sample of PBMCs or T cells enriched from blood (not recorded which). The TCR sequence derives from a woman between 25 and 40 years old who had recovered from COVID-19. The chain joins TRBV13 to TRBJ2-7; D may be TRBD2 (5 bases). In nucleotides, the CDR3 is TGTGCCAGCAGCCCCGGACTTGACAAACGGGAGCAGTACTTC. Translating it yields CASSPGLDKREQYF.